This T cell receptor (beta chain) was recorded in a study of PD-1 blockade in classical Hodgkin lymphoma (dated by TCRdb to the early 2020s). Some background on the complete study: Nivolumab dosing was 3 mg/kg intravenously every 2 weeks, continuing until either disease progression or unacceptable toxicity. The study used TCR beta sequencing and CyTOF to define a peripheral blood immune signature of response to PD-1 blockade in classical Hodgkin lymphoma. The study at large found these results: Trial patients with a complete response had baseline diversity similar to that of newly diagnosed patients, while partial responders and progressors had significantly lower diversity. Newly diagnosed patients were reported to have lower baseline TCR diversity than healthy donors, and relapsed/refractory patients were reported to have lower baseline TCR diversity still. By C4D1, a significant rise was seen in CD4+ TCR diversity but not in CD8+ TCR diversity (p=0.0027 vs p=0.16), and the rise was most apparent among complete responders (p=0.02). Lower diversity was seen in patients whose nivolumab began less than 1 year after ASCT, and these patients were left out of later analyses so that immune reconstitution would not confound the results. The study was restricted to a single clinical trial cohort, and the causes of repertoire differences, possibly disease activity or prior therapy, were left undefined.

Genomic DNA was extracted with the Qiagen DNeasy kit from unsorted PBMCs and from negatively selected CD4+ and CD8+ fractions. Amplification of TCR beta CDR3 regions was done by immunoSEQ multiplex PCR with primers that anneal to V and J segments. A synthetic immune receptor repertoire was used to minimize amplification bias, and any residual bias was removed computationally once sequencing was done. The published analysis was carried out like this. Custom Python scripts were used to quantify repertoire diversity as the Shannon entropy index. Unsorted, CD4+ and CD8+ repertoires were examined separately, except in combined analyses, for which CD4+ and CD8+ sequences were merged in silico. Clonal expansion was defined as a frequency increase of at least 2-fold after treatment compared with C1D1, and clones undetected at baseline were assigned a pseudocount of 0.5. Clones with 0 or 1 copy at C1D1 were classified as singleton clones, and clones with 2 or more copies were classified as non-singleton clones. By matching protein sequences in sorted samples from the same patient, clones expanded in unsorted samples were annotated as CD4+, CD8+ or unknown. Diversity changes from C1D1 to C4D1 were tested in paired samples using Wilcoxon tests. The immuneACCESS repertoire file appears here via TCRdb, limited to in-frame rearrangements. These files lack a portion of the clones; in checked studies, under half of the deficit traces to unresolved V genes, and the cause of the others is not known. That table furnishes V, J and clone size, whereas the DNA furnished D and trimming. The sample yields several thousand clones; around 84% were counted once. Around an eighth of the sample is taken by the ten largest.

This clone was picked up a small number of times. What this receptor recognizes is not known. The input lacks base qualities; no much larger clone sits a single base away. Relative to germline, V is 4 bases shorter and J is 4 bases shorter, with 4 bases between their ends. CDR1 is given as SNHLY and CDR2 as FYNNEI, both from the germline V gene. Reading from cysteine to phenylalanine, the CDR3 counts 12 amino acids. Only the CDR3 portion is preserved as DNA: 36 bases, with reading frame beginning at the first base. In the paper's terms, the time point label means: cycle 1 day 1 (C1D1), immediately before nivolumab initiation. Every trial patient had relapsed following autologous stem cell transplantation, and prior brentuximab vedotin exposure was what differed among cohorts A, B and C. The trial cohort comprised fewer than 65 patients with relapsed/refractory classical Hodgkin lymphoma whose best overall responses were complete response, partial response or progressive disease. Single-agent nivolumab was administered to trial patients in the multi-cohort phase II CheckMate 205 trial. Best overall response was determined by an independent review committee according to the 2007 International Working Group response criteria. PBMCs from the trial were collected at three points: immediately before nivolumab initiation (C1D1), and during therapy at cycle 2 day 1 and cycle 4 day 1. After peripheral blood was drawn into 8 mL Vacutainer Cell Preparation Tubes, PBMCs were isolated by centrifugation and then cryopreserved.

The source was peripheral blood mononuclear cells (PBMCs), collected at baseline. The chain is encoded by TRBV2 joined to TRBJ2-2; the D gene assignment is ambiguous. This clonotype originated in a human donor with classical Hodgkin lymphoma. This receptor carries the CDR3 CASSAGTGELFF. The DNA sequence follows: TGTGCCAGCAGTGCGGGCACCGGGGAGCTGTTTTTT. The full variable domain, with segments outside the CDR3 supplied by the reference TRBV2 and TRBJ2-2 proteins, appears as EPEVTQTPSHQVTQMGQEVILRCVPISNHLYFYWYRQILGQKVEFLVSFYNNEISEKSEIFDDQFSVERPDGSNFTLKIRSTKLEDSAMYFCASSAGTGELFFGEGSRLTVL.